This TCR beta chain appears in the sequencing data of a study of blood T cell repertoires in COVID-19 (dated by TCRdb to about 2020). With respect to the entire study: Collaborator samples came from the United States, Italy and Spain and covered acute and convalescent phases of COVID-19. The prospective study material was composed of cDNA or gDNA derived from T cells, B-cell-depleted T cells, or PBMCs. Deeply sampled blood TCRbeta repertoires from subjects exposed to, actively infected with, or recovered from COVID-19 were included in the dataset. A freely available public database, intended as a resource for researchers studying the immune response to SARS-CoV-2, is where the repertoires were released. Samples were obtained from the ongoing ImmuneRACE study (first 160 participants) and from about 1,300 subjects provided by 6 global collaborators. Sample metadata almost always included a de-identified subject ID, COVID-19 status, age in years and sex. Where available, HLA class I and class II types were taken from metadata supplied by the sample provider and were not determined by assay-based typing. The research as a whole found: How much clinical and demographic metadata was included differed by source and by participant, and the metadata was provided uncurated.

Comment on this clone: It has no known antigen specificity. No base quality information exists; no much larger clone differs at one position.

The immunoSEQ Assay, a bias-controlled multiplex PCR, was used to amplify TCRbeta CDR3 regions from genomic DNA. Per the authors' processing: The number of nucleated cells in each sample was estimated by amplification of reference gene primers within the assay. Sequence reads were collapsed and filtered to measure the absolute abundance of every unique TCRbeta CDR3 rearrangement. For each sample, productive Simpson clonality was calculated as the square root of Simpson's diversity index across productive rearrangements. TCRdb took this table from immuneACCESS and kept in-frame rearrangements with V and J called. Such tables lack part of the clones; where checked against another copy, unresolved V genes explain under half of the gap, and the rest is unexplained. The DNA gave D and trimming, while V, J and clone size come from that table. This sample lists 200,000 or so clones; more than 80% were detected once. The leading ten clones occupy over 9.5% of the sample.

The collaborating institutions used their own protocols to collect whole blood in K2EDTA tubes. Collaborator samples were shipped for TCRbeta analysis as frozen whole blood, isolated PBMCs, or DNA extracted from either sample type. Trimming leaves V shorter by 0 bases and J shorter by 3 bases, with the junction holding 8 bases beyond the gene matches. The CDR3 numbers 16 residues from cysteine through phenylalanine. The entry retains the CDR3 DNA only, 48 bases that are in frame from base 1. Sequencing was carried out using peripheral blood. The chain was built from TRBV23-1 and TRBJ2-7; a stretch of 7 junction bases matches TRBD2. TRBV23-1 is reported as an ORF; its role is uncertain. The clonotype comes from an elderly woman with acute or convalescent COVID-19. In nucleotide form, the sequence is TGCGCCAGCAGTCAATCGGCGGGGAGGGGATACTACGAGCAGTACTTC. Its amino acids are CASSQSAGRGYYEQYF.